This TCR beta chain is from a study of shared clonotypes between healthy human individuals. Germline V lookup: CDR1 GTSNPN, CDR2 SVGIG (reference sequence). Trimming stripped 0 bases from V and 2 bases from J, with 10 bases between. The CDR3 sequence is 14 residues long. This clone appeared a single time. Sequencing was performed with immunoSEQ multiplex PCR; in TCRdb, only in-frame clones are kept and a portion is missing. Counted here are 1,100,000 or so clones, about 80% occurring once; the ten biggest clones make up 0.5% to 0.6%. This clonotype originated in a young man in good health. Some clones in this sample may be carry-over from other donors' samples. The chain couples TRBV30 to TRBJ1-2; possible D gene TRBD1, 5 bases. The sequencing input was memory CD4+ T cells from PBMCs. Described subset: CD45RA-negative fraction. The chain's CDR3 is CAWSVNRGNYGYTF. The CDR3 DNA reads as TGTGCCTGGAGTGTTAATAGGGGAAACTATGGCTACACCTTC.